Reported below is one T cell receptor beta chain. These data belong to a study of blood T cell repertoires in COVID-19. Study-level background: The United States, Italy and Spain supplied acute and convalescent COVID-19 samples.

Participant-reported clinical history was the basis for cohort assignment. All recovered Cohort 3 donors got two negative PCRs, got clearance, or saw symptom resolution. In the authors' workflow: Estimated nucleated cell counts came from reference gene primer amplification. Method: immunoSEQ multiplex PCR; TCRdb's copy keeps in-frame clones and lacks some. Clonal size and the V and J genes are those of that table, whereas D and trimming came from the DNA. This sample yields about 400,000 clones, of which about nine tenths are seen a single time; 1.5% to 2% belongs to the top ten. The source material was PBMCs or T cells enriched from blood (not recorded which). This TCR came from a woman aged 25 to 39 who had recovered from COVID-19.

The CDR3 DNA reads as TGTGCCAGCGGGGGACAGGGACTGAACACCGGGGAGCTGTTTTTT. It translates to CASGGQGLNTGELFF. The chain links TRBV2 to TRBJ2-2; 9 bases align to TRBD1. After removal of 8 bases from V and 1 base from J, the junction contained 5 bases not matched to a gene. The germline CDR1 and CDR2 sequences are SNHLY and FYNNEI. The CDR3 has 15 amino acids.